This T cell receptor beta chain was observed in a study of T cell repertoires in cytomegalovirus infection. The study's findings and limits: Cumulative frequency of public TCR beta families picked out carriers of CMV plus the relevant HLA.

The CDR3 is 15 amino acids. Germline lookup yields CDR1 SGHDN and CDR2 FVKESK. The germline V and J ends were trimmed by 4 bases and 6 bases, with 16 bases remaining between them. Using its own MiXCR run on the reads, TCRdb lists one record per CDR3 protein. The table shows around 800,000 distinct CDR3 sequences, with less than 35% occurring only once. This clonotype was observed a handful of times. Its antigen is as yet unknown. The V gene is TRBV14, the J gene TRBJ2-1, with D tentatively TRBD2 (6 bases). This clonotype was sampled from a human donor in good health (CMV status not recorded). Some clones in this sample may be carry-over from other donors' samples. This material consisted of cultured CD8+ T cells from PBMCs, taken from culture after CMV antigen stimulation. The DNA for the CDR3 is TGTGCCAGCAGCCCCTTAGGGACTCTTAGCAATGAGCAGTTCTTC. It translates to CASSPLGTLSNEQFF.